This T cell receptor beta chain was identified during a study of Ad26.COV2.S vaccination and SARS-CoV-2 variants. Findings and limits, study-wide: Among vaccine recipients, spike-specific TCR breadth exceeded that of placebo recipients. Vaccinees reportedly had broad spike-specific CD8+ and CD4+ T cell responses. Breadth of non-spike TCRs did not differ between vaccinees and placebo recipients.

The CDR3 spans 15 residues. J gave up 1 base and V 1 base, and 3 bases lay outside the gene matches. The germline CDR1 and CDR2 sequences are SGHTA and FQGTGA. About this clone itself: Its antigen is still unknown.

Data came from immunoSEQ multiplex PCR; TCRdb stores just in-frame clones and leaves some out. The sample carries approximately 360,000 clones, about four fifths recorded once. Sample treatment: over 15 received Ad26.COV2.S at low or high dose, single or two shots; about 5 received placebo; per-sample allocation not given. Sampling happened 63 days after the first vaccine or placebo injection. The chain links TRBV7-3 to TRBJ1-1; 7 nucleotides match TRBD1. The starting material was peripheral blood, obtained in a trial of Ad26.COV2.S vaccine versus placebo. The TCR was taken from a person between 18 and 65 years old who received the Ad26.COV2.S COVID-19 vaccine or a placebo. CDR3 sequence reads: CASSLIAGGNTEAFF. CDR3 sequence (DNA): TGTGCCAGCAGCTTAATCGCAGGGGGGAACACTGAAGCTTTCTTT.